This entry lists 28 T cell receptor beta chains sequenced from one sample in a study of blood T cell repertoires in COVID-19. TCRdb's table, derived via immunoSEQ multiplex PCR, lists solely in-frame clones and lacks some. The data contain 200,000 to 250,000 clones, about 90% of them singletons. Sequenced: peripheral blood. These receptors all come from a woman in her late teens or twenties who had recovered from COVID-19.

The chain carries TRBV13 and TRBJ2-1; 12 nucleotides match TRBD2. Per germline, CDR1 PRHDT and CDR2 FYEKMQ (reference sequence). J was trimmed by 9 bases and V by 1 base; bases with no gene match: 4. This CDR3 contains 15 residues. The CDR3 DNA sequence: TGTGCCAGCAGCTTAGAGGCTAGCGGGAGGGGTGAGCAGTTCTTC. It encodes CASSLEASGRGEQFF.

This rearrangement joins TRBV6-5 to TRBJ2-1, with D possibly TRBD2 on 5 matching bases. Germline CDR1 and CDR2: MNHEY and SVGAGI. The V and J ends lost 8 bases and 8 bases respectively, with 22 bases between them. There are 15 residues in the CDR3. The CDR3 sequence: CASGPRADLSDEQFF. CDR3 nucleotide sequence: TGTGCCAGCGGTCCGCGGGCGGACCTCAGCGATGAGCAGTTCTTC.

This clone was recorded only once. The chain uses TRBV21-1 and TRBJ1-1; TRBD1 is the table's D call, not checked against the DNA. TRBV21-1 is a recognized pseudogene. The CDR3 totals 17 residues. The CDR3 protein is CASSLRGQGRGNTEAFF. In nucleotides, the CDR3 is TGTGCCAGCAGCCTTAGGGGACAGGGGCGCGGGAACACTGAAGCTTTCTTT.

This clone is a singleton in its sample. The DNA of the CDR3 is TGTGCCAGCAGCGTAGGCAGCGGCACAGATACGCAGTATTTT. It codes for CASSVGSGTDTQYF. The rearrangement joins TRBV9 to TRBJ2-3; D unresolved. Trimming removed 0 bases from V and 1 base from J, with 6 bases in between. Germline assignment: CDR1 SGDLS and CDR2 YYNGEE. There are 14 residues in the CDR3. Complete variable domain (other parts from reference TRBV9 and TRBJ2-3): DSGVTQTPKHLITATGQRVTLRCSPRSGDLSVYWYQQSLDQGLQFLIQYYNGEERAKGNILERFSAQQFPDLHSELNLSSLELGDSALYFCASSVGSGTDTQYFGPGTRLTVL.

V is TRBV13 and J is TRBJ2-2, with 12 positions matching TRBD2. This CDR3 is built from 15 residues. CDR1 PRHDT and CDR2 FYEKMQ come from the germline V gene (reference sequence). Losses at the gene ends were 5 bases for V and 5 bases for J; bases not matched to a gene: 3. CDR3 sequence (DNA): TGTGCCAGCAGCCTAGCGGGAGGGAGTACCGGGGAGCTGTTTTTT. Translated: CASSLAGGSTGELFF.

This clone was recorded a few times. Additional DNA sequences in this sample encode the identical CDR3. The chain recombines TRBV20-1 with TRBJ2-7, with D perhaps matching TRBD1 (6 bases). The V end lost 3 bases, the J end lost 7 bases, and 10 bases lay between the germline ends. This CDR3 comprises 11 residues. Germline V CDR1 and CDR2: DFQATT, SNEGSKA (reference sequence). CDR3 DNA sequence: TGCAGTGCTAGCAGGGGTAATGAGCAGTACTTC. Its protein product is CSASRGNEQYF.

This clone has only a few counts. V is TRBV6-5 and J is TRBJ1-1; 7 bases line up with TRBD1. After removal of 4 bases from V and 4 bases from J, the junction contained 3 bases not matched to a gene. CDR1 and CDR2 from the germline V gene are MNHEY and SVGAGI. The CDR3 is 13 amino acids. CDR3 sequence reads: CASSFSGGTEAFF. The DNA of the CDR3 is TGTGCCAGCAGTTTTTCAGGGGGCACTGAAGCTTTCTTT.

This clone was detected a few times. This sequence joins TRBV7-9 and TRBJ2-7; 11 positions agree with TRBD2. Trimming at V came to 3 bases and at J to 0 bases, leaving 10 bases not matched to a gene. The CDR3 is made up of 18 amino acids. Germline V gene sequence: CDR1 SEHNR, CDR2 FQNEAQ (reference sequence). In DNA form, the CDR3 reads TGTGCCAGCAGCTTCAGCGTACTAGCGGGAGACTCCTCCTACGAGCAGTACTTC. This encodes CASSFSVLAGDSSYEQYF.

The gene calls are TRBV16 and TRBJ1-5, with 8 bases aligning to TRBD1. CDR3 length equals 16 residues. Losses at the gene ends were 4 bases for V and 5 bases for J; bases not matched to a gene: 10. Germline V gives CDR1 KGHSY, CDR2 FQNENV. The CDR3 sequence: CASSRTQDREDQPQHF. CDR3 bases: TGTGCCAGCAGCCGTACCCAGGACAGGGAGGATCAGCCCCAGCATTTT.

The V and J genes are TRBV13 and TRBJ2-3, with 8 bases matching TRBD2. The junction had 4 bases not matched to a gene; V was cut back by 5 bases and J by 0 bases. This CDR3 spans 15 amino acids. CDR1 PRHDT and CDR2 FYEKMQ come from the germline V gene (reference sequence). The DNA of the CDR3 is TGTGCCAGCAGCACAAGGACTAGCAGCACAGATACGCAGTATTTT. The encoded protein is CASSTRTSSTDTQYF.

Only one count was recorded for this clone. The chain links TRBV18 to TRBJ1-1, with D unclear. The CDR3 is 14 residues long. The V end lost 7 bases, the J end lost 2 bases, and 14 bases lay between the germline ends. Germline V gene sequence: CDR1 KGHSH, CDR2 LQKENI. CDR3 sequence reads: CASLKSGTNTEAFF. The CDR3 nucleotides read TGTGCCAGCTTAAAAAGCGGCACAAACACTGAAGCTTTCTTT.

This chain joins TRBV7-9 and TRBJ2-3, with 7 positions matching TRBD2. CDR3 size: 15 residues. CDR1 is SEHNR, CDR2 FQNEAQ, per germline (reference sequence). The V segment lost 3 bases and the J segment 4 bases; nucleotides outside the gene matches: 7. The CDR3 nucleotides read TGTGCCAGCAGCTTCTATCCTGGACTAGCAGATACGCAGTATTTT. Translated, it gives CASSFYPGLADTQYF.

V is TRBV7-2 and J is TRBJ2-3; D call uncertain. V was shortened by 5 bases and J by 3 bases, with 9 bases between the two germline ends. Germline values: CDR1 SGHTA, CDR2 FQGNSA. CDR3 length equals 13 residues. The DNA for the CDR3 is TGTGCCAGCAGCCCCCCCCCGACAGATACGCAGTATTTT. Its protein product is CASSPPPTDTQYF.

V is TRBV25-1 and J is TRBJ1-2; TRBD1 is a possible D gene (5 bases). Germline CDR1 and CDR2: MGHDK and SYGVNS. The CDR3 consists of 12 residues. Trimming left V 2 bases short and J 4 bases short, with 5 bases between. The CDR3 loop reads CASSEQGYGYTF. DNA for the CDR3: TGTGCCAGCAGTGAACAGGGCTATGGCTACACCTTC.

This chain links TRBV6-4 with TRBJ1-1, with a tentative D call TRBD1 (6 bases). There are 14 residues in the CDR3. Trimming took 6 bases from V and 2 from J, leaving 13 bases between them. Germline CDR1 reads MRHNA; CDR2 reads SNTAGT. DNA of the CDR3: TGTGCCAGCAGAGAGGACAGACTCAACACTGAAGCTTTCTTT. This encodes CASREDRLNTEAFF.

J is TRBJ2-1 and V is TRBV11-3; a weak D match, TRBD2 (6 bases). The CDR3 is 15 amino acids. Germline CDR1 and CDR2: SGHNT and YENEEA. Trimming left V 5 bases short and J 4 bases short, with 15 bases between. CDR3 in amino acids: CASSRTGTFYNEQFF. Written as DNA, the CDR3 is TGTGCCAGCAGCCGAACCGGGACTTTTTACAATGAGCAGTTCTTC.

The chain joins TRBV5-4 to TRBJ2-7, with 7 bases lining up with TRBD2. Germline CDR1 SGHNT, CDR2 YYREEE (reference sequence). The ends lost 1 base at V and 2 bases at J; junction bases unmatched: 3. CDR3 size: 14 residues. CDR3 DNA: TGTGCCAGCAGCTTGCGGGGGGACCCCTACGAGCAGTACTTC. Protein: CASSLRGDPYEQYF.

CDR3 in DNA: TGTGCCAGCAGCTTGGAAGGGGTCGGTCACGAGCAGTACTTC. This gives the protein CASSLEGVGHEQYF. V and J are TRBV5-4 and TRBJ2-7, with a tentative D call TRBD1 (5 bases). CDR3 length: 14 residues. Germline CDR1 SGHNT, CDR2 YYREEE (reference sequence). V lost 0 bases to trimming and J lost 5 bases, with 12 bases between them.

This clone occurred once. The chain recombines TRBV29-1 with TRBJ1-1; D is perhaps TRBD1 (5 bases). CDR1 is SQVTM and CDR2 is ANQGSEA in the germline V gene. The V end lost 0 bases, the J end lost 3 bases, and 5 bases lay between the germline ends. The CDR3 has 12 amino acids. CDR3 sequence (DNA): TGCAGCGTTGAAGAAGGGGACACTGAAGCTTTCTTT. As protein: CSVEEGDTEAFF.

The V gene is TRBV18, the J gene TRBJ1-1; a possible D gene is TRBD1 (5 bases). V lost 6 bases, J lost 1 base, and 12 bases lay in between. CDR1 KGHSH and CDR2 LQKENI come from the germline V gene. The CDR3 has 14 residues. CDR3 amino acids: CASSAGQGNTEAFF. CDR3 DNA sequence: TGTGCCAGCTCCGCGGGGCAGGGGAACACTGAAGCTTTCTTT.

This chain uses TRBV5-4 with TRBJ1-1; TRBD1 is a possible D gene (6 bases). The V end was cut by 4 bases, the J end by 4 bases, with 17 bases between. Germline-derived CDR1 and CDR2 are SGHNT and YYREEE (reference sequence). The CDR3 covers 15 residues. The CDR3 DNA follows: TGTGCCAGCAGCGCCATAATAACAGGGAGCACTGAAGCTTTCTTT. Amino acid sequence: CASSAIITGSTEAFF.

This chain joins TRBV24-1 and TRBJ2-1; TRBD1 agrees at 11 bases. The CDR3 contains 14 residues. Germline CDR1 is KGHDR and CDR2 is SFDVKD. V was pared by 9 bases and J by 5 bases, with 5 bases of the junction left unmatched. For the CDR3, the DNA is TGTGCCACCTCTGGACAGGGGGCTGACAATGAGCAGTTCTTC. Residues: CATSGQGADNEQFF.

The V gene is TRBV6-2 or TRBV6-3, the J gene TRBJ2-7; 10 bases line up with TRBD2. J was trimmed by 6 bases and V by 6 bases; bases with no gene match: 8. The CDR3 totals 14 residues. Germline loops: CDR1 MNHEY, CDR2 SVGEGT. The CDR3 DNA reads as TGTGCCAGCAGCCTCAGGGCTAGCGGGAGCGAGCAGTACTTC. This encodes CASSLRASGSEQYF.

This chain connects TRBV7-9 to TRBJ1-1, with D tentatively TRBD1 (5 bases). Germline V gives CDR1 SEHNR, CDR2 FQNEAQ (reference sequence). Trimming removed 5 bases from V and 6 bases from J, with 16 bases in between. The CDR3 sequence is 14 residues long. CDR3 in amino acids: CASSHVGGGPEAFF. CDR3 nucleotides: TGTGCCAGCAGCCACGTCGGGGGAGGGCCTGAAGCTTTCTTT.

The genes are TRBV7-9 and TRBJ2-3; 7 bases match TRBD2. V trimming: 5 bases; J trimming: 0 bases; junction bases outside the gene matches: 2. The CDR3 totals 14 residues. CDR1 and CDR2 from the germline V gene are SEHNR and FQNEAQ (reference sequence). The CDR3 coding sequence is TGTGCCAGCAGCATGGGGGGGAGCACAGATACGCAGTATTTT. Translating it yields CASSMGGSTDTQYF.

The J gene is TRBJ2-3, the V gene TRBV6-4; 7 bases are shared with TRBD1. This CDR3 comprises 13 residues. CDR1 MRHNA and CDR2 SNTAGT come from the germline V gene. The ends lost 3 bases at V and 4 bases at J; junction bases unmatched: 1. The CDR3 DNA sequence: TGTGCCAGCAGTGAAGGGGGCGCAGATACGCAGTATTTT. This encodes CASSEGGADTQYF.

This clone appeared a single time. The chain carries TRBV19 and TRBJ1-1; D may be TRBD1 (6 bases). The CDR3 consists of 14 residues. Germline-derived CDR1 and CDR2 are LNHDA and SQIVND (reference sequence). V lost 7 bases and J lost 6, with 18 bases in between. The CDR3 sequence: CASTLTGIKPEAFF. CDR3 DNA: TGTGCCAGTACCCTAACAGGGATCAAGCCTGAAGCTTTCTTT.

In DNA form, the CDR3 reads TGCGCCAGCAGCAAACGGACTAGCGGGAACACCGGGGAGCTGTTTTTT. Translated, it gives CASSKRTSGNTGELFF. The V call is TRBV5-1, the J call TRBJ2-2; 10 bases match TRBD2. J lost 1 base, V lost 4 bases, and 4 bases had no gene match. Germline V gene lookup returns CDR1 SGHRS and CDR2 YFSETQ. The CDR3 extends over 16 amino acids.